This T cell receptor (beta chain) originates from a study of T cells in Graves' hyperthyroidism and ophthalmopathy. General observations from the study: Researchers report that a 13 V-J model separated ophthalmopathy from stable hyperthyroidism.

Stable disease denoted Graves' hyperthyroidism without ophthalmopathy progression within 18 months. Exclusion of a patient resulted from uncontrolled infection, other autoimmune disease, pregnancy or lactation. As concerns this clonotype: Antigen unknown.

Amplified TCR beta CDR3 regions derived from RNA transcripts. The TCR CDR3 was amplified in a first-round RT-PCR using the HTBI primer set. From the multiplex PCR reads, TCRdb called clonotypes with MiXCR, one entry per CDR3 protein. The table has roughly 380,000 distinct CDR3 sequences, more than 11% seen once. The germline V and J ends were trimmed by 5 bases and 5 bases, with 16 bases remaining between them. This CDR3 region has 14 residues. The V gene's germline CDR1 is DFQATT and CDR2 SNEGSKA (reference sequence). The sequenced sample was blood. The clonotype comes from a woman between 55 and 75 years old with Graves' hyperthyroidism. This chain links TRBV20-1 with TRBJ2-1; D unresolved. As DNA, the CDR3 is TGCAGTGCTCCCGCCCCGGAACTGGACAATGAGCAGTTCTTC. Its translation is CSAPAPELDNEQFF.